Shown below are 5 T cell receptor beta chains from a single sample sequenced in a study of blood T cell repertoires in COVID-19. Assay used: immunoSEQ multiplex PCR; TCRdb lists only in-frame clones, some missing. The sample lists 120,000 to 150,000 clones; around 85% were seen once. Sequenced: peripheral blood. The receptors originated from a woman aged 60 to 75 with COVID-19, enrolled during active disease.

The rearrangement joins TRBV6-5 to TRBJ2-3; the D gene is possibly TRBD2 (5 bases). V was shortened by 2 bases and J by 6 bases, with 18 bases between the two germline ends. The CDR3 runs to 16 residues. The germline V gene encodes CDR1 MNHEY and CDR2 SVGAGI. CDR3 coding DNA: TGTGCCAGCAGTTACCCTGTTCGAGGGCCGGGGGATACGCAGTATTTT. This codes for CASSYPVRGPGDTQYF.

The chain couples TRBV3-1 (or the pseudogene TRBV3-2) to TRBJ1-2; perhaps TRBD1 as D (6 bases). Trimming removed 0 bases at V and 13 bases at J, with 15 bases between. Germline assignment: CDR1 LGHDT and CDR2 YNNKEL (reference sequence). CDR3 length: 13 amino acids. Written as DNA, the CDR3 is TGTGCCAGCAGCCAAGATCTCGACAGGCTTCTCACCTTC. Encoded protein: CASSQDLDRLLTF.

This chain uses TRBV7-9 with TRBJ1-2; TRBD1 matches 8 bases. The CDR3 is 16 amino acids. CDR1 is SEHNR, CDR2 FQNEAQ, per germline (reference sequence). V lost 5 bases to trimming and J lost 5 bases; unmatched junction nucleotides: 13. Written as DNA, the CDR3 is TGTGCCAGCAGCCCGTCTTGGCAGGGGGCGCGTTATGGCTACACCTTC. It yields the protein CASSPSWQGARYGYTF.

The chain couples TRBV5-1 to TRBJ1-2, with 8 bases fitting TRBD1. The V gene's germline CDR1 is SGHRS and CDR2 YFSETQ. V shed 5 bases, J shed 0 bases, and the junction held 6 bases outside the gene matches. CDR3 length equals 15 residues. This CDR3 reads CASSFTTGANYGYTF. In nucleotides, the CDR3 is TGCGCCAGCAGTTTTACGACAGGGGCTAACTATGGCTACACCTTC.

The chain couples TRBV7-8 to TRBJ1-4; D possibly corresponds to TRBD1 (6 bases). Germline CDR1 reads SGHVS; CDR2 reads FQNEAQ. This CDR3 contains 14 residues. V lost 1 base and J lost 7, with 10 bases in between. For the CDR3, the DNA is TGTGCCAGCAGCTTAGACAGGGAGGGTGAAAAACTGTTTTTT. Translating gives CASSLDREGEKLFF. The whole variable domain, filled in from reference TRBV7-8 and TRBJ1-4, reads GAGVSQSPRYKVAKRGQDVALRCDPISGHVSLFWYQQALGQGPEFLTYFQNEAQLDKSGLPSDRFFAERPEGSVSTLKIQRTQQEDSAVYLCASSLDREGEKLFFGSGTQLSVL.